This is a list of T cell receptor beta chains from one sample in a study of early T cells in non-severe SARS-CoV-2 infection. TCRdb itself ran the 5' RACE reads through MiXCR, one entry per CDR3 protein. The sample has tens of thousands of distinct CDR3 sequences; 4% to 5% are singletons. The sample comprised whole blood. These receptor sequences come from an adult who was a healthcare worker with PCR-confirmed SARS-CoV-2 infection or an uninfected control (not recorded which). CDR3s include the opening cysteine and the closing phenylalanine or tryptophan. D genes are given only for firm matches. Clone sizes are given selectively: once, few, many, or a class where the clone is expanded.

CDR3 DNA | CDR3 protein | V gene | D gene | clone size | J gene
TGTGCCAGCAGTTTCGCCGGGACAGGGGGCCCAGATACGCAGTATTTT | CASSFAGTGGPDTQYF | TRBV2 | TRBD1 | many | TRBJ2-3
TGCGCCAGCAGCCAAGAGGATTGGACAGGGAGCTCCTACGAGCAGTACTTC | CASSQEDWTGSSYEQYF | TRBV4-1 | TRBD1 | many | TRBJ2-7
TGCGCCAGCAGCTTCGGTTCGAACACCGGGGAGCTGTTTTTT | CASSFGSNTGELFF | TRBV5-1 | NA | few | TRBJ2-2
TGTGCCAGCAGCCCGCAGACGTATTCCTACGAGCAGTACTTC | CASSPQTYSYEQYF | TRBV7-6 | NA | few | TRBJ2-7
TGTGCCAGTTGGGGGTACACTGAAGCTTTCTTT | CASWGYTEAFF | TRBV28 | NA | NA | TRBJ1-1
TGTGCCAGCAGCCAAGGTCGGGGAGGAACTGAAGCTTTCTTT | CASSQGRGGTEAFF | TRBV4-2 | NA | many | TRBJ1-1
TGTGCCAGCAGCCGCAGGACAGGGCTGAACACTGAAGCTTTCTTT | CASSRRTGLNTEAFF | TRBV5-6 | TRBD1 | many | TRBJ1-1
TGCGCCAGCAGCTTGACGACAGGGGGAAGACAGCCCCAGCATTTT | CASSLTTGGRQPQHF | TRBV5-1 | TRBD1 | many | TRBJ1-5
TGCAGTGCTAGAGTTTTCGAAGCGGGGGGCCACAATGAGCAGTTCTTC | CSARVFEAGGHNEQFF | TRBV20-1 | TRBD2 | NA | TRBJ2-1
TGCGCCAGGAACCAGGGGGCAGGCTACACCTTC | CARNQGAGYTF | TRBV5-1 | TRBD1 | many | TRBJ1-2
TGTGCCAGCAGCCGAACCGGGACAGTCCTTACCTACGAGCAGTACTTC | CASSRTGTVLTYEQYF | TRBV5-5 | TRBD1 | many | TRBJ2-7
TGCGCCAGCAGCTTGGCCGATAGACTAGACTACAATGAGCAGTTCTTC | CASSLADRLDYNEQFF | TRBV5-1 | NA | few | TRBJ2-1
TGTGCCAGCACCGATCTCATTGGACTAACCGGGGAGCTGTTTTTT | CASTDLIGLTGELFF | TRBV12-3/TRBV12-4 | NA | many | TRBJ2-2
TGTGCCAGCTCACCACCGATGGACAGGGGGCAGCAGTTCTTC | CASSPPMDRGQQFF | TRBV18 | TRBD1 | few | TRBJ2-1
TGTGCCAGCAGCCCCAGACAGGGCTACACCGGGGAGCAGTTTTTT | CASSPRQGYTGEQFF | TRBV11-2 | TRBD1 | once | TRBJ2-2